These 19 T cell receptor beta chains originate from one sample sequenced in a study of CXCR3-negative and CXCR3-positive naive CD8 T cells. Study-wide findings and caveats: Naive CXCR3-positive cells had TRB CDR3s more hydrophobic than those of CXCR3-negative naive cells.

Preparation of TRB cDNA libraries relied on 5' RACE carrying UMI labels. TCRdb processed the 5' RACE reads again and assigns one entry to each CDR3 protein, with no DNA. The ten top clones account for approximately 0.53%, within a sample of tens of thousands of distinct CDR3 sequences. What these receptors recognize is not known. What was sequenced was naive CXCR3+ CD8+ T cells from blood. The subset: CD45RO-CCR7+CD27+CD95- naive CD8+ T cells expressing CXCR3 (TNR3+). These receptors all stem from a human donor in good health. Some clones in this sample may be carry-over from other donors' samples.

This sequence joins TRBV4-2 and TRBJ2-7; TCRdb picks TRBD2, but there is no DNA to check that call. The CDR3 contains 14 residues. Per germline, CDR1 LGHNA and CDR2 YNFKEQ. CDR3 protein: CASSQVGVGYEQYF.

The chain links TRBV7-2 to TRBJ2-1. CDR3 size: 16 residues. Germline V gene lookup returns CDR1 SGHTA and CDR2 FQGNSA. CDR3 amino acids: CASSTDSSSSYNEQFF.

J is TRBJ2-2 and V is TRBV29-1; TCRdb selects TRBD2, and the lack of DNA leaves this call unchecked. CDR3 length: 17 residues. Germline V gene sequence: CDR1 SQVTM, CDR2 ANQGSEA. The CDR3 reads CSVESWEGKTNTGELFF.

This chain connects TRBV29-1 to TRBJ2-5. Germline CDR1 is SQVTM and CDR2 is ANQGSEA. CDR3 size: 14 residues. The CDR3 sequence is CSVEAGHIQETQYF. Full variable domain (outside the CDR3, taken from reference TRBV29-1 and TRBJ2-5): SAVISQKPSRDICQRGTSLTIQCQVDSQVTMMFWYRQQPGQSLTLIATANQGSEATYESGFVIDKFPISRPNLTFSTLTVSNMSPEDSSIYLCSVEAGHIQETQYFGPGTRLLVL.

J is TRBJ2-1 and V is TRBV28; TCRdb indicates TRBD1, and absent DNA this call remains unverified. CDR1 is MDHEN, CDR2 SYDVKM, per germline. The CDR3 is 12 residues long. CDR3: CASSLDRSEQFF.

The rearrangement joins TRBV7-6 to TRBJ2-1; TCRdb proposes TRBD2, but this gene call is untestable without DNA. From germline, CDR1 is SGHVS and CDR2 FNYEAQ. The CDR3 contains 12 residues. This chain's CDR3 is CASSLLAAEQFF.

The V and J genes are TRBV6-2 or TRBV6-3 and TRBJ2-7; checking the TCRdb D call of TRBD1 is not possible without DNA. The CDR3 covers 15 residues. Germline V gene lookup returns CDR1 MNHEY and CDR2 SVGEGT. The CDR3 is CASSYSTGGWDEQYF.

The V and J genes are TRBV20-1 and TRBJ1-2. The CDR3 consists of 13 residues. Germline-derived CDR1 and CDR2 are DFQATT and SNEGSKA (reference sequence). The CDR3 region is CSAREGTSYGYTF.

This CDR3 is CSATWTSGSPLGYTF. The chain has TRBV29-1 and TRBJ1-2. This CDR3 spans 15 amino acids. Germline values: CDR1 SQVTM, CDR2 ANQGSEA.

The V gene is TRBV7-2, the J gene TRBJ2-3; TCRdb indicates TRBD1, and absent DNA this call remains unverified. The CDR3 spans 15 residues. Germline lookup yields CDR1 SGHTA and CDR2 FQGNSA. The CDR3 here is CASSLDPDNTDTQYF.

V is TRBV21-1 and J is TRBJ2-3; the D call from TCRdb, TRBD1, cannot be confirmed without DNA. TRBV21-1 has pseudogene status. The length of the CDR3 is 14 residues. The CDR3 region is CASNPGGWEDTQYF.

The chain joins TRBV7-9 to TRBJ1-4. In germline, CDR1 is SEHNR, CDR2 FQNEAQ (reference sequence). The CDR3 spans 15 residues. The CDR3: CASSEIRTTNEKLFF.

This chain links TRBV7-7 with TRBJ2-1. This CDR3 contains 15 residues. Germline V gives CDR1 SSHAT, CDR2 FNYEAQ (reference sequence). CDR3 region: CASSLEAGALKEQFF.

The rearrangement links TRBV28 to TRBJ2-5; the D call of TRBD2 rests on TCRdb alone, since no DNA is present to check it. The CDR3 extends over 14 amino acids. The germline gives CDR1 MDHEN, CDR2 SYDVKM. CDR3 region: CASSPSKYQETQYF.

V usage is TRBV14 and J usage is TRBJ2-7; TCRdb's D call of TRBD1 is untestable without DNA. This CDR3 region has 16 residues. Germline-derived CDR1 and CDR2 are SGHDN and FVKESK. CDR3 region: CASRGTPGQGSYEQYF.

This chain joins TRBV5-6 and TRBJ2-1. Per the germline V gene, CDR1 is SGHDT and CDR2 is YYEEEE. This CDR3 has 12 amino acids. CDR3 residues: CASSLDDNEQFF.

The genes are TRBV27 and TRBJ2-3; with no DNA, the TCRdb D assignment of TRBD1 cannot be verified. The CDR3 loop spans 13 amino acids. CDR1 and CDR2 (germline): MNHEY, SMNVEV (reference sequence). This chain's CDR3 is CASSSAWGNTQYF.

The CDR3 sequence: CASSFTGARGSPLHF. This chain uses TRBV27 with TRBJ1-6; TCRdb selects TRBD1, and the lack of DNA leaves this call unchecked. Germline CDR1 and CDR2: MNHEY and SMNVEV (reference sequence). This CDR3 region has 15 residues.

V gene TRBV9 combines with J gene TRBJ1-1. The CDR3 loop spans 12 amino acids. Germline assignment: CDR1 SGDLS and CDR2 YYNGEE. CDR3 sequence: CASSVEGTEAFF.